A single sample is the source of the 7 T cell receptor beta chains below, sequenced in a study of cytomegalovirus exposure and HLA in healthy donors. A multiplex PCR was run with 60 Vbeta primers and 13 Jbeta primers. Clones were read by immunoSEQ multiplex PCR, and TCRdb kept only the in-frame ones, dropping some. The sample yields over 150,000 clones, over 75% seen once. What was sequenced was PBMCs. These receptors were taken from a man in his forties or fifties in good health and CMV-seronegative.

This chain links TRBV25-1 with TRBJ1-1; the D is unclear. With 3 bases removed from V and 3 bases from J, the gap between germline ends came to 8 bases. The V gene's germline CDR1 is MGHDK and CDR2 SYGVNS. The CDR3 sequence is 13 residues long. This chain's CDR3 is CASSEFGDTEAFF. Written as DNA, the CDR3 is TGTGCCAGCAGTGAGTTCGGGGACACTGAAGCTTTCTTT. The variable domain in full, with the rest retrieved from reference TRBV25-1 and TRBJ1-1, is EADIYQTPRYLVIGTGKKITLECSQTMGHDKMYWYQQDPGMELHLIHYSYGVNSTEKGDLSSESTVSRIRTEHFPLTLESARPSHTSQYLCASSEFGDTEAFFGQGTRLTVV.

The genes are TRBV7-3 and TRBJ1-2; D unresolved. Germline CDR1 is SGHTA and CDR2 is FQGTGA. CDR3 length: 13 residues. V lost 2 bases to trimming and J lost 1 base, with 5 bases between them. CDR3 sequence: CASSLRGNYGYTF. As DNA, the CDR3 is TGTGCCAGCAGCTTACGGGGTAACTATGGCTACACCTTC.

This rearrangement joins TRBV7-9 to TRBJ2-1; 8 bases match TRBD2. Germline trimming cut 1 base from V and 6 bases from J; bases unmatched to any gene: 5. Germline assignment: CDR1 SEHNR and CDR2 FQNEAQ (reference sequence). The CDR3 totals 15 residues. CDR3 protein: CASSLERTSFNEQFF. The CDR3 DNA reads TGTGCCAGCAGCTTAGAGCGGACTAGCTTCAATGAGCAGTTCTTC.

The chain has TRBV6-5 and TRBJ2-5; D is unclear. The J call is doubtful: the DNA matches TRBJ2-7 better. Germline CDR1 MNHEY, CDR2 SVGAGI. The CDR3 extends over 12 amino acids. CDR3 sequence reads: CASRNGDLEQYF. The DNA for the CDR3 is TGTGCCAGCCGCAACGGAGATCTCGAGCAGTACTTC.

This chain uses TRBV14 with TRBJ2-5; D is perhaps TRBD1 (5 bases). The length of the CDR3 is 14 residues. Looked up from germline, CDR1 is SGHDN and CDR2 is FVKESK. The germline V and J ends were trimmed by 1 base and 3 bases, with 9 bases remaining between them. CDR3 region: CASSQVGQEETQYF. DNA for the CDR3: TGTGCCAGCAGCCAAGTAGGACAAGAAGAGACCCAGTACTTC.

The chain is built from TRBV19 and TRBJ1-1, with a weak D call TRBD1 (5 bases). CDR1 is LNHDA and CDR2 is SQIVND in the germline V gene (reference sequence). This CDR3 has 14 residues. V lost 6 bases and J 2 bases, leaving 13 bases between the germline ends. The chain's CDR3 is CASRTGGVNTEAFF. CDR3 DNA sequence: TGTGCCAGTAGAACAGGTGGGGTCAACACTGAAGCTTTCTTT.

In its sample, this clone was seen once. The genes are TRBV19 and TRBJ1-2, with 7 positions matching TRBD1. This CDR3 comprises 15 residues. The V gene's germline CDR1 is LNHDA and CDR2 SQIVND (reference sequence). V shed 2 bases, J shed 3 bases, and the junction held 6 bases outside the gene matches. The CDR3 nucleotides read TGTGCCAGTAGTATATGGACAGGAGTACACTATGGCTACACCTTC. Translating it yields CASSIWTGVHYGYTF. The entire variable domain, with the rest obtained from reference TRBV19 and TRBJ1-2, is as follows: DGGITQSPKYLFRKEGQNVTLSCEQNLNHDAMYWYRQDPGQGLRLIYYSQIVNDFQKGDIAEGYSVSREKKESFPLTVTSAQKNPTAFYLCASSIWTGVHYGYTFGSGTRLTVV.